This T cell receptor beta chain derives from a study of T cells in Graves' hyperthyroidism and ophthalmopathy. Findings of the study overall: Blood shared most expanded thyroid clonotypes above 0.001.

This clonotype was picked up a small number of times. The antigen remains unidentified. The junction shows a germline mismatch at one end, possibly a read error. The source material, RNA transcripts, was used to amplify TCR beta CDR3 regions. When the TCR CDR3 underwent first-round RT-PCR, the HTBI primer set was used. MiXCR was run by TCRdb on the multiplex PCR reads, yielding one entry per CDR3 protein. The repertoire holds hundreds of thousands of distinct CDR3 sequences, with around 15% as singletons. Germline lookup yields CDR1 SGHRS and CDR2 YFSETQ. The length of the CDR3 is 13 residues. The chain combines TRBV5-1 with TRBJ2-1; D gene uncertain. This receptor was obtained from a young woman with Graves' hyperthyroidism. The sample was blood. CDR3 sequence reads: CASSFPPHNEQFF. The CDR3 bases are TGTGCCAGCAGCTTCCCCCCACACAATGAGCAGTTCTTC.